Sequencing of this T cell receptor beta chain was carried out in a study of shared clonotypes between healthy human individuals. General study points: Clonotypes not shared had lower generation probabilities than those common to all four donors.

V dropped 6 bases and J dropped 7; count of bases not matched to a gene: 2. Germline V CDR1 and CDR2: MDHEN, SYDVKM. The CDR3 is made up of 12 amino acids. On this clone: No antigen is known for it.

An assay was performed, and its level was deep. Data came from immunoSEQ multiplex PCR; TCRdb stores just in-frame clones and leaves some out. The table lists over a million clones, approximately 96% of them singletons. The origin of this receptor is a man aged 25-40 years in good health. Specimen: naive CD4+ T cells sorted from blood. Subset of the sample: CD45RA+ positively selected. The chain uses TRBV28 and TRBJ1-5, with TRBD1 identical over 8 bases. The CDR3 reads CASRTGAQPQHF. Written as DNA, the CDR3 is TGTGCCAGCAGGACAGGGGCCCAGCCCCAGCATTTT.